These T cell receptor beta chains were read from a single sample in a study of CD8 T cells in Susac syndrome. TCRdb passed the immunoSEQ multiplex PCR reads through MiXCR, listing each CDR3 protein once. The sample shows about 280,000 distinct CDR3 sequences, 70% to 90% of them seen only once. Input material: CD8+ T cells from PBMCs. These receptors came from a human donor with multiple sclerosis. Each CDR3 is given without its conserved first and last residue.

j_gene | v_gene | CDR3aa
TRBJ2-5 | TRBV28 | ASSRLMGGSQETQY
TRBJ2-7 | TRBV18 | ASSPDREGRYEQY
TRBJ1-2 | TRBV19 | ASSMGQVYGYT
TRBJ2-1 | TRBV9 | ASSVAGTGSNEQF
TRBJ1-4 | TRBV4-1 | ASSHEGANNEKLF
TRBJ2-2 | TRBV20-1 | SAREVGDTGELF
TRBJ2-1 | TRBV6-6 | ASSSFGVRGDEQF
TRBJ1-1 | TRBV20-1 | SANWKGQQLNTEAF
TRBJ2-1 | TRBV27 | ASSSGASGSYNEQF
TRBJ2-1 | TRBV6-5 | ASSYFGGSYEQF
TRBJ2-7 | TRBV29-1 | SVVGRGGNEQY
TRBJ2-3 | TRBV10-3 | ATGTWGAQLDHTDTQY
TRBJ2-7 | TRBV6-5 | ASSPYSIGRWQY
TRBJ2-1 | TRBV30 | AWSLGRYNEQF
TRBJ1-4 | TRBV9 | AGAPGPRGEKLF
TRBJ2-4 | TRBV20-1 | SASPRGSPGNIQY
TRBJ2-7 | TRBV20-1 | SVPRETGYEQY
TRBJ2-2 | TRBV7-9 | ASSFVAGEFGELF
TRBJ2-3 | TRBV4-1 | ASSQGDRGPDTQY
TRBJ2-5 | TRBV7-9 | ASSYQDWETQY
TRBJ1-1 | TRBV7-2 | ASSLDHRVGLNTEAF
TRBJ2-1 | TRBV9 | ASSAPLAGDMDEQF
TRBJ2-5 | TRBV30 | AWSVSHGTQY
TRBJ2-7 | TRBV10-3 | AISVLTRGTYEQY
TRBJ2-3 | TRBV3-1 | ASSQGAGRADTQY
TRBJ1-2 | TRBV25-1 | ASSDGGYGYT
TRBJ1-1 | TRBV9 | ASSIQAGTEAF